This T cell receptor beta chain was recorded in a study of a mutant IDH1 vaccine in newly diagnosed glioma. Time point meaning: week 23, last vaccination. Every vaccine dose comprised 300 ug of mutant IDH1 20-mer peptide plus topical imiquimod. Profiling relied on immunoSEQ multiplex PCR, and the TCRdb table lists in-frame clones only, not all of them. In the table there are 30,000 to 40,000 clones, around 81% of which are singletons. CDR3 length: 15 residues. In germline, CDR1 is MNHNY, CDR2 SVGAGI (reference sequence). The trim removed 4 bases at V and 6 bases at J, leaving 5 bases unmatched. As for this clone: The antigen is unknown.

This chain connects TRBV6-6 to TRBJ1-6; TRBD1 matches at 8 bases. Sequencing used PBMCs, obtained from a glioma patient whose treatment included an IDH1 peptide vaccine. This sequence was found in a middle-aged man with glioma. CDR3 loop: CASSSRQGRNSPLHF. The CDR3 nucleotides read TGTGCCAGCAGTTCCCGACAGGGGCGTAATTCACCCCTCCACTTT.